Sequencing of this T cell receptor beta chain was carried out in a study of PD-L1 blockade in urothelial cancer. Across the study: Patients had undergone 0 to 3 prior chemotherapy regimens. After treatment start, blood was analyzed at 3 weeks (second dose) and at 6 weeks. The study's findings and limits: Durable-benefit patients had greater expansion of tumor-associated blood clones at 3 weeks.

The time point is: peripheral blood 6 weeks after treatment start. Urothelial carcinoma affected the patients, and it was locally advanced or metastatic. Worth noting for this clone: The antigen is not known.

J gave up 7 bases and V 1 base, and 4 bases lay outside the gene matches. CDR3 length: 15 residues. Germline CDR1 SGHTA, CDR2 FQGNSA. Clones were read by immunoSEQ multiplex PCR, and TCRdb kept only the in-frame ones, dropping some. This table holds more than 60,000 clones, about nine tenths found once. The chain links TRBV7-2 to TRBJ2-1, with 10 bases that match TRBD2. This TCR was recovered from a man aged 55 to 70 with urothelial cancer. This material consisted of PBMCs, taken around atezolizumab (anti-PD-L1) treatment. The CDR3 protein is CASSLDSGRLNEQFF. In nucleotides, the CDR3 is TGTGCCAGCAGCTTAGATAGCGGGAGGCTAAATGAGCAGTTCTTC.